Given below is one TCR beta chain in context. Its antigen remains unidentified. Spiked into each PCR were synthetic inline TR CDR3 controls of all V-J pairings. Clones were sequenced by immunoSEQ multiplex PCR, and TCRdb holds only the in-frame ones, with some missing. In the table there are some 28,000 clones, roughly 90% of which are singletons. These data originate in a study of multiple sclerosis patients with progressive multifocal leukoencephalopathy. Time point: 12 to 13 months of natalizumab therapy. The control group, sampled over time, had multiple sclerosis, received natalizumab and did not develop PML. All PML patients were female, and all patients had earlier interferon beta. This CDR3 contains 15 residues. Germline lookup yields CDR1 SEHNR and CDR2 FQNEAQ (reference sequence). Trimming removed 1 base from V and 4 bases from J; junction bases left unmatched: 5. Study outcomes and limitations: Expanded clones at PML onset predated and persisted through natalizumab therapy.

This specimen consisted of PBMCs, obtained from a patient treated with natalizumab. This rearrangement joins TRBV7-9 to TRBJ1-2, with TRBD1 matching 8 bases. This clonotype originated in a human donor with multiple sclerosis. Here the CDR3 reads CASSLGQGLSYGYTF. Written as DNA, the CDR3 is TGTGCCAGCAGCTTAGGACAGGGGTTAAGCTATGGCTACACCTTC.